Listed below are T cell receptor beta chains from one sample, sequenced in a study of blood T cell repertoires in COVID-19. Some clones are missing from TCRdb's copy, which holds only in-frame ones; the method was immunoSEQ multiplex PCR. The table records some 170,000 clones, approximately 85% of them present only once. The sequenced sample consisted of PBMCs or T cells enriched from blood (not recorded which). These receptors were taken from a man between 40 and 49 years old who had recovered from COVID-19. Both conserved end residues are trimmed from each CDR3. D genes are given only for firm matches.

ASGQVPRETQY,TRBV6-6,TRBJ2-5,TRBD1
ASSLDTGRSTEAF,TRBV7-9,TRBJ1-1,-
ASSLGRGQPQH,TRBV12-3/TRBV12-4,TRBJ1-5,-
ASGQAQGAQPQH,TRBV4-1,TRBJ1-5,-
ASSHPGQSADTQY,TRBV7-9,TRBJ2-3,-
ASRVAGEQETQY,TRBV6-6,TRBJ2-5,TRBD2
ASSSSTGTEAF,TRBV7-2,TRBJ1-1,-
ASSTGENYGYT,TRBV2,TRBJ1-2,TRBD1
SVEGTTWRAF,TRBV29-1,TRBJ1-1,-
ASKGSLGNNSPLH,TRBV10-2,TRBJ1-6,-
ASGRDSEKLF,TRBV12-5,TRBJ1-4,TRBD1
ASSPQGAEAF,TRBV14,TRBJ1-1,TRBD1
ASSVGGGRGGNTIY,TRBV9,TRBJ1-3,-